The sequence of this T cell receptor (beta chain) was determined in a study of Ad26.COV2.S vaccination and SARS-CoV-2 variants. Treatment: roughly 20 received Ad26.COV2.S at low or high dose, single or two shots; about 5 received placebo; per-sample allocation not given. Sampling was done on day 63 after the first vaccine or placebo injection. V lost 4 bases and J lost 5, with 12 bases in between. The CDR3 length is 14 residues. Germline loops: CDR1 SGDLS, CDR2 YYNGEE. Assay: immunoSEQ multiplex PCR; the TCRdb copy retains only in-frame clones and omits some. The repertoire includes hundreds of thousands of clones, about 87% of them detected once, and around 6.1% sits in the top ten.

The sample here was peripheral blood, taken in a trial of Ad26.COV2.S vaccine versus placebo. The V gene is TRBV9, the J gene TRBJ2-2, with D unclear. This clonotype was sampled from a person aged 18 to 65 who received the Ad26.COV2.S COVID-19 vaccine or a placebo. CDR3 loop: CASSPGRVTGELFF. In DNA, the CDR3 is TGTGCCAGCAGCCCAGGCCGGGTAACCGGGGAGCTGTTTTTT.